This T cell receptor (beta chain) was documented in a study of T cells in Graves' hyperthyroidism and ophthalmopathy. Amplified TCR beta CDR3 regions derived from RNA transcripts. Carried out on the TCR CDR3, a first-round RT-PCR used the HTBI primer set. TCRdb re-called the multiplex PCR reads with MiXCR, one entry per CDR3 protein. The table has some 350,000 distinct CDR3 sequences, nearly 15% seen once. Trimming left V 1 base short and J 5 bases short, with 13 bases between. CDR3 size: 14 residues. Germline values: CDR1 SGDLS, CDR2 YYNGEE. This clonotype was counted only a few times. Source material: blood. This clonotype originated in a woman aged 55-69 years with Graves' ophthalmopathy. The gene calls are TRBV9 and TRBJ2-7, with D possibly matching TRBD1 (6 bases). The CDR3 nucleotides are TGTGCCAGCAGCGTACGGCAGGGGTCCGACGAGCAGTACTTC. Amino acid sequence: CASSVRQGSDEQYF.